This TCR beta chain is drawn from a study of T cells of healthy individuals. TCRdb fed the 5' RACE reads into MiXCR, producing one record per CDR3 protein. The table includes tens of thousands of distinct CDR3 sequences, about 15% detected once. This clonotype came up many times. The clonotype was recovered from a human donor in good health.

CDR3 sequence reads: CASSYKEGDTQYF. CDR3 in DNA: TGTGCCAGCAGTTACAAGGAGGGAGATACGCAGTATTTT. The V call is TRBV6-6, the J call TRBJ2-3; a weak D match, TRBD2 (6 bases). Germline CDR1 is MNHNY and CDR2 is SVGAGI (reference sequence). This CDR3 is built from 13 residues. The V end was cut by 2 bases, the J end by 5 bases, with 8 bases between.